This T cell receptor beta chain comes out of a study of shared clonotypes between healthy human individuals. The overall study: For every donor, three CD4 naive, three CD4 memory, two CD8 naive and one CD8 memory plates were used.

The ends were cut back, 1 base at V and 0 bases at J, with 4 bases in the middle. Per the germline V gene, CDR1 is SGHTA and CDR2 is FQGNSA. CDR3 length equals 14 residues. Study observations and caveats: The sharing of 5% to 6.5% of naive CD4 clonotypes was seen across a handful of donors. Owing to a small donor count, the genetic and exposure-history diversity represented was limited.

With regard to this clone: Its antigen is currently unknown.

Data came from immunoSEQ multiplex PCR; TCRdb stores just in-frame clones and leaves some out. This sample has approximately 2.5 million clones, with around nine tenths found just once. The clonotype originates from a young man in good health. This chain uses TRBV7-2 with TRBJ1-3; D is unclear. Sequenced input: naive CD4+ T cells sorted from blood. Subset defined: CD45RA+ positively selected. The CDR3 sequence: CASSLDTSGNTIYF. As DNA, the CDR3 is TGTGCCAGCAGCTTAGACACCTCTGGAAACACCATATATTTT.